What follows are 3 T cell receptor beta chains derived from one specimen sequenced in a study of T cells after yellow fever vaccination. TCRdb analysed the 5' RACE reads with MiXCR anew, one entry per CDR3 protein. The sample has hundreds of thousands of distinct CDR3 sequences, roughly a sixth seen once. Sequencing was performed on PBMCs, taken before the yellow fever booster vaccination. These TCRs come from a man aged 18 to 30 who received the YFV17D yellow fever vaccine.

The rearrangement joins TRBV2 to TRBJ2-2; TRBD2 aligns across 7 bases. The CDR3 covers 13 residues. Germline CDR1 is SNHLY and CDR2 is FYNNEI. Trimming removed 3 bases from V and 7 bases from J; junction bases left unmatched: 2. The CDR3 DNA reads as TGTGCCAGCAGTGAGCGGGGGAACGGGGAGCTGTTTTTT. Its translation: CASSERGNGELFF.

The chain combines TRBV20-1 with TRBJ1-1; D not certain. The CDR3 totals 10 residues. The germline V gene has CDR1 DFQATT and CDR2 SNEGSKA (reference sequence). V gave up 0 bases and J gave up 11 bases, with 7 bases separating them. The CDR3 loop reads CSARDLRAFF. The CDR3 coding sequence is TGCAGTGCTAGAGATCTTAGGGCTTTCTTT.

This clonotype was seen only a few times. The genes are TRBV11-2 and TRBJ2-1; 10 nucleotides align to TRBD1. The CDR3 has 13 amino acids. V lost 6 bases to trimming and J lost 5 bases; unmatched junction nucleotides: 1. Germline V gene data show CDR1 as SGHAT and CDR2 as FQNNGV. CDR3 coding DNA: TGTGCCAGCAGGGACAGGGGGGACAATGAGCAGTTCTTC. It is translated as CASRDRGDNEQFF.